The rows below give T cell receptor beta chains drawn from one sample of a study of cytomegalovirus exposure and HLA in healthy donors. Using immunoSEQ multiplex PCR, the repertoire was profiled, and TCRdb retains in-frame clones only, with some absent. The table includes over 150,000 clones, 77% detected once. Sequenced input: PBMCs. These receptors were obtained from a woman aged 30 to 39 in good health and CMV-seropositive. The CDR3 runs from the conserved cysteine through the conserved F or W. A D gene is named only where the DNA matches it firmly. Size is omitted from some rows. Given values are once, few, many or a class for expanded clones.

V: TRBV5-6; size: NA; D: NA; J: TRBJ2-7; DNA: TGTGCCAGCAGCTTGGAGCTCCCTTCCTACGAGCAGTACTTC; CDR3: CASSLELPSYEQYF
V: TRBV28; size: few; D: TRBD1; J: TRBJ1-2; DNA: TGTGCCAGCACCTTGACAGGGCCTTATGGCTACACCTTC; CDR3: CASTLTGPYGYTF
V: TRBV5-1; size: NA; D: TRBD1; J: TRBJ2-7; DNA: TGCGCCAGCAGCTTGATGACCGGGACAGGGGGAGACGAGCAGTACTTC; CDR3: CASSLMTGTGGDEQYF
V: TRBV7-8; size: NA; D: NA; J: TRBJ2-5; DNA: TGTGCCAGCAGCCGAAACCTAGCACAAGAGACCCAGTACTTC; CDR3: CASSRNLAQETQYF
V: TRBV10-3; size: NA; D: TRBD2; J: TRBJ2-1; DNA: TGTGCCATCAAGGCCAGGGAGGGCTACAATGAGCAGTTCTTC; CDR3: CAIKAREGYNEQFF
V: TRBV15; size: NA; D: NA; J: TRBJ1-1; DNA: TGTGCCACCAGCAGAGATCGGGTCGGTGAAGCTTTCTTT; CDR3: CATSRDRVGEAFF
V: TRBV7-9; size: NA; D: NA; J: TRBJ2-4; DNA: TGTGCCAGCAGCTTTCTTCCTTCCGGGGACATTCAGTACTTC; CDR3: CASSFLPSGDIQYF
V: TRBV6-5; size: NA; D: NA; J: TRBJ2-7; DNA: TGTGCCAGCAAAAAGAGCTCCTACGAGCAGTACTTC; CDR3: CASKKSSYEQYF
V: TRBV5-8; size: NA; D: NA; J: TRBJ1-5; DNA: TGTGCCAGCAGACTAAAGGGGAATCAGCCCCAGCATTTT; CDR3: CASRLKGNQPQHF
V: TRBV18; size: NA; D: TRBD1; J: TRBJ1-1; DNA: TGTGCCAGCTCACCGAACAGGGGTTTGGGCACTGAAGCTTTCTTT; CDR3: CASSPNRGLGTEAFF
V: TRBV28; size: NA; D: NA; J: TRBJ2-7; DNA: TGTGCCAGCAGTCTCACAGGGCCAACCGTATACGAGCAGTACTTC; CDR3: CASSLTGPTVYEQYF
V: TRBV6-5; size: NA; D: TRBD2; J: TRBJ2-2; DNA: TGTGCCAGCAGTAGGACTAGCAACACCGGGGAGCTGTTTTTT; CDR3: CASSRTSNTGELFF
V: TRBV4-3; size: NA; D: NA; J: TRBJ1-2; DNA: TGCGCCAGCAGCCAAGGGCACCCATATGGCTACACCTTC; CDR3: CASSQGHPYGYTF
V: TRBV7-2; size: NA; D: TRBD1; J: TRBJ1-5; DNA: TGTGCCAGCAGCCCCCGGACAGGGGGCGGGAGAGAACCCCAGCATTTT; CDR3: CASSPRTGGGREPQHF
V: TRBV2; size: once; D: TRBD1; J: TRBJ1-5; DNA: TGTGCCAGCACCACGGGACAGGGGAATCAGCCCCAGCATTTT; CDR3: CASTTGQGNQPQHF
V: TRBV28; size: once; D: TRBD1; J: TRBJ1-5; DNA: TGTGCCAGCACCGTGGACAGGCTTTATAGCAATCAGCCCCAGCATTTT; CDR3: CASTVDRLYSNQPQHF
V: TRBV15; size: NA; D: TRBD2; J: TRBJ2-7; DNA: TGTGCCACCAGCAGAGATAGGGCTAGCGGCCGTTACGAGCAGTACTTC; CDR3: CATSRDRASGRYEQYF